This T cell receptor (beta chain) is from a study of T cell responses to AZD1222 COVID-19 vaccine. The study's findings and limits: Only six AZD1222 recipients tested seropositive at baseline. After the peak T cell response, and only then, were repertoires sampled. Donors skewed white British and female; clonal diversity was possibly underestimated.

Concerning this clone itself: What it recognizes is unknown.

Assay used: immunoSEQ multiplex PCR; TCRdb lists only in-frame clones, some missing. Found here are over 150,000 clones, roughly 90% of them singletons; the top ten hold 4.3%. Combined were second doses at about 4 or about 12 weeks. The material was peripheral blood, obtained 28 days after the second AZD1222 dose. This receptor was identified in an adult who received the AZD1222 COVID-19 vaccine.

The CDR3 coding sequence is TGTGCCAGCAGCCAAACGAGACAGGCACTCTCACCCCTCCACTTT. Protein product: CASSQTRQALSPLHF. V and J are TRBV7-2 and TRBJ1-6; the D gene is possibly TRBD1 (6 bases). In germline, CDR1 is SGHTA, CDR2 FQGNSA. V was trimmed by 5 bases and J by 10 bases, leaving 18 bases between them. The CDR3 has 15 amino acids.